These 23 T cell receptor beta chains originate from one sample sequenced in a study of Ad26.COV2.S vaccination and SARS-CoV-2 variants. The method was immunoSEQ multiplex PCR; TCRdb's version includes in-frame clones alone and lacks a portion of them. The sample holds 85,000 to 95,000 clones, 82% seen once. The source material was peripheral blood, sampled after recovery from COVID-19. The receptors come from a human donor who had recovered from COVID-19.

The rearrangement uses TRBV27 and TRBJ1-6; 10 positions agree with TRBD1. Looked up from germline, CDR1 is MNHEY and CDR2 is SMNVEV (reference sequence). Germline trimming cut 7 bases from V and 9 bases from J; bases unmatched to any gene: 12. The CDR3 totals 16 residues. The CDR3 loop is CASTRPTGGVPSPLHF. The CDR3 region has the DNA TGTGCCAGCACTAGGCCGACAGGGGGCGTACCTTCACCCCTCCACTTT.

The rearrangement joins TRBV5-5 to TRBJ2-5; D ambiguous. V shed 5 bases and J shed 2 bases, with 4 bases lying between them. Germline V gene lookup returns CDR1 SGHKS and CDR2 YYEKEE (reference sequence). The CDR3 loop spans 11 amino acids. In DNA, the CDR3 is TGTGCCAGCAGGAGACAAGAGACCCAGTACTTC. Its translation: CASRRQETQYF.

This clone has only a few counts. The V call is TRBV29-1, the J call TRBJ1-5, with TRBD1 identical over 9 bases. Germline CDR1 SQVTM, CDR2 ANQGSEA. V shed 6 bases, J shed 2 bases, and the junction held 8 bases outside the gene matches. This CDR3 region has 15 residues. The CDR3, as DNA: TGCAGCGTCAGGGACAGGGATAAGGGCAATCAGCCCCAGCATTTT. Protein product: CSVRDRDKGNQPQHF.

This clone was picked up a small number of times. The CDR3 loop reads CASSPDRLYGYTF. The CDR3 region has the DNA TGCGCCAGCAGTCCCGACAGGTTATATGGCTACACCTTC. The V gene is TRBV10-1, the J gene TRBJ1-2, with D maybe TRBD1 (6 bases). V dropped 5 bases and J dropped 5 bases, with 12 bases sitting between them. The CDR3 length is 13 residues. CDR1 and CDR2 (germline): WNHNN, SYGVQD (reference sequence).

Here the CDR3 DNA reads TGTGCCAGTAGTATAGACCCTACAGGGCCCTACGAGCAGTACTTC. The encoded protein is CASSIDPTGPYEQYF. This chain links TRBV19 with TRBJ2-7; tentatively, D is TRBD1 (6 bases). CDR1 is LNHDA and CDR2 is SQIVND in the germline V gene (reference sequence). Trimming stripped 0 bases from V and 2 bases from J, with 11 bases between. The CDR3 runs to 15 residues.

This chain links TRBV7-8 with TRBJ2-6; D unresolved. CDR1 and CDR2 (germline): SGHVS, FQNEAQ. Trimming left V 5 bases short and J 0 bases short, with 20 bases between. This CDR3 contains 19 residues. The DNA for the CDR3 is TGTGCCAGCAGCCAAACCCCTCCGGGCTCCTCCTCTGGGGCCAACGTCCTGACTTTC. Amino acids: CASSQTPPGSSSGANVLTF.

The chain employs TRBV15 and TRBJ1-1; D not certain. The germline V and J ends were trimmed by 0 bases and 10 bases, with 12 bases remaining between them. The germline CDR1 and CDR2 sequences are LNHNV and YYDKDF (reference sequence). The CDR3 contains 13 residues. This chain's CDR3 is CATSRDPPGAAFF. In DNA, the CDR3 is TGTGCCACCAGCAGAGATCCGCCGGGCGCAGCTTTCTTT.

This chain's CDR3 is CASSQVLAGYSDTQYF. As DNA, the CDR3 is TGTGCCAGCAGCCAAGTCCTAGCGGGATATTCAGATACGCAGTATTTT. This chain connects TRBV3-1 (or the pseudogene TRBV3-2) to TRBJ2-3; 9 nucleotides line up with TRBD2. The J segment lost 4 bases and the V segment lost 1 base, leaving 6 bases of the junction unmatched. CDR1 is LGHDT, CDR2 YNNKEL, per germline (reference sequence). CDR3 size: 16 residues.

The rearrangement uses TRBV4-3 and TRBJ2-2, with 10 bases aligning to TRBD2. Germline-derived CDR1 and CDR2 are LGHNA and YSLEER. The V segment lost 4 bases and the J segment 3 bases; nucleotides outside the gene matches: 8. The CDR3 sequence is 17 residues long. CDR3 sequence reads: CASSRRSGRGDTGELFF. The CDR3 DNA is TGCGCCAGCAGCCGACGAAGCGGGAGGGGAGACACCGGGGAGCTGTTTTTT.

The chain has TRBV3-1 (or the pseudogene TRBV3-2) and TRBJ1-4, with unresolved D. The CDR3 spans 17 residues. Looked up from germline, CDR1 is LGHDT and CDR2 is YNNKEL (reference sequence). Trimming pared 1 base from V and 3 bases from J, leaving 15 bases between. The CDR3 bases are TGTGCCAGCAGCCAAGTTTTCCTGGGGAGGGCTAATGAAAAACTGTTTTTT. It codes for CASSQVFLGRANEKLFF.

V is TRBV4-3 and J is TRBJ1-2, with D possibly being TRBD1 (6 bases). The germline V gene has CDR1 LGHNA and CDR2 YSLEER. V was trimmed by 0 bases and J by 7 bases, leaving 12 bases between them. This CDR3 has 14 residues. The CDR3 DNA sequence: TGCGCCAGCAGCCAAGATGAGGGGGGAGGTGGCTACACCTTC. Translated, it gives CASSQDEGGGGYTF.

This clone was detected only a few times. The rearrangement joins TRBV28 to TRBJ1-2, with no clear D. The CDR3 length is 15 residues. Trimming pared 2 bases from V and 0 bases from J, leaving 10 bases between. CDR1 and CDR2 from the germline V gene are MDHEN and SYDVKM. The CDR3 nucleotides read TGTGCCAGCAGTTTAGCATCAGCCGCTAACTATGGCTACACCTTC. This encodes CASSLASAANYGYTF.

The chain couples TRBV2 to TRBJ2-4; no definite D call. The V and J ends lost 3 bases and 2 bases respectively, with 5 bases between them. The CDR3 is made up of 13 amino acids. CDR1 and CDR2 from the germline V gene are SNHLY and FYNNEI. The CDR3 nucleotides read TGTGCCAGCAGTGAGAGTCCCAAAAACATTCAGTACTTC. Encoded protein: CASSESPKNIQYF.

The CDR3, as DNA: TGCAGTGCTAGTTTCCTAGCGGGAGCAGATACGCAGTATTTT. It encodes CSASFLAGADTQYF. This rearrangement joins TRBV20-1 to TRBJ2-3; 10 positions match TRBD2. CDR3 length: 14 residues. Germline V gives CDR1 DFQATT, CDR2 SNEGSKA (reference sequence). V shed 3 bases and J 4 bases; nucleotides not matched to a gene: 4.

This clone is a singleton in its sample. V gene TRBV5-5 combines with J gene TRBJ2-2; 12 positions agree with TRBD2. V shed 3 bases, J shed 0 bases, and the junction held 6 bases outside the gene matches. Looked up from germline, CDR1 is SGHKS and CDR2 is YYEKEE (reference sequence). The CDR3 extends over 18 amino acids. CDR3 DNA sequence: TGTGCCAGCAGCTGGGGACTAGCGGGCCTAGCGAACACCGGGGAGCTGTTTTTT. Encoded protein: CASSWGLAGLANTGELFF. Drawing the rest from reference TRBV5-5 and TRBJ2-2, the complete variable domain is DAGVTQSPTHLIKTRGQQVTLRCSPISGHKSVSWYQQVLGQGPQFIFQYYEKEERGRGNFPDRFSARQFPNYSSELNVNALLLGDSALYLCASSWGLAGLANTGELFFGEGSRLTVL.

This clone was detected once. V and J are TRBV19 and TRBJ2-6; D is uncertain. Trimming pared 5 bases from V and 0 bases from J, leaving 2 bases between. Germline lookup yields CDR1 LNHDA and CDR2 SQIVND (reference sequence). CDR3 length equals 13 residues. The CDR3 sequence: CASSASGANVLTF. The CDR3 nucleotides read TGTGCCAGTAGTGCCTCTGGGGCCAACGTCCTGACTTTC.

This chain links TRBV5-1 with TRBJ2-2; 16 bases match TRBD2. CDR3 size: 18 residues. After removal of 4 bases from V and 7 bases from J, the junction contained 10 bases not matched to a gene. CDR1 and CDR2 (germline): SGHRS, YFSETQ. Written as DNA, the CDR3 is TGCGCCAGCAGCCCGGGACTAGCGGGAGGGCCGAAAGTCGGGGAGCTGTTTTTT. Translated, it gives CASSPGLAGGPKVGELFF. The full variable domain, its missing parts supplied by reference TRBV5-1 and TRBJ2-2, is KAGVTQTPRYLIKTRGQQVTLSCSPISGHRSVSWYQQTPGQGLQFLFEYFSETQRNKGNFPGRFSGRQFSNSRSEMNVSTLELGDSALYLCASSPGLAGGPKVGELFFGEGSRLTVL.

The CDR3 loop is CASGLVGTYGNTIYF. Written as DNA, the CDR3 is TGTGCTAGTGGTTTGGTAGGGACCTACGGAAACACCATATATTTT. The rearrangement uses TRBV12-5 and TRBJ1-3, with D perhaps matching TRBD1 (5 bases). The CDR3 has 15 amino acids. Trimming pared 0 bases from V and 4 bases from J, leaving 10 bases between. Germline V CDR1 and CDR2: LGHNT, FRNRAP.

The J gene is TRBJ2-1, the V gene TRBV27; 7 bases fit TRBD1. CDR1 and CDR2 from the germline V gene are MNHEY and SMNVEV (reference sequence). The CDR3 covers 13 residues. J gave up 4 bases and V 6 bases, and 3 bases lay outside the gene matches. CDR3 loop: CASRQGQYNEQFF. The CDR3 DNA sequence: TGTGCCAGCAGGCAGGGACAGTACAATGAGCAGTTCTTC.

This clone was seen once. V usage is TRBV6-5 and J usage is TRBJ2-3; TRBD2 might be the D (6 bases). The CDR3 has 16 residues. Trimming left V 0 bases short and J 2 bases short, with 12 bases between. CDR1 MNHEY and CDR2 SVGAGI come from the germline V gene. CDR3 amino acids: CASSYSPGLSTDTQYF. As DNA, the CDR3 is TGTGCCAGCAGTTACTCTCCGGGACTTTCCACAGATACGCAGTATTTT.

The CDR3 region is CASSHYPLTSGSDNEQFF. In nucleotides, the CDR3 is TGTGCCAGCAGCCACTACCCTCTTACTAGCGGGAGCGACAATGAGCAGTTCTTC. V is TRBV7-3 and J is TRBJ2-1, with 11 bases that match TRBD2. The V gene end was trimmed by 5 bases and the J gene end by 5 bases; junction bases not matched to a gene: 14. Per the germline V gene, CDR1 is SGHTA and CDR2 is FQGTGA. The length of the CDR3 is 18 residues.

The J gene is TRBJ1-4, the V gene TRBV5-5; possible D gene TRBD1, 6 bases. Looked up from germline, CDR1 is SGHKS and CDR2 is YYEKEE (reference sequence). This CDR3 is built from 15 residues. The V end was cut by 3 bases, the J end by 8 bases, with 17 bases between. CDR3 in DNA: TGTGCCAGCAGCTCTGATTTGGGGGCTGGAGAAAAACTGTTTTTT. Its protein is CASSSDLGAGEKLFF.

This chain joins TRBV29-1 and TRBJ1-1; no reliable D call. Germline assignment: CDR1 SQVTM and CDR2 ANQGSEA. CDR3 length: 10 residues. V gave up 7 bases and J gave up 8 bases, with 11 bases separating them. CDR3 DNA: TGCAGCGGGGAGGTGGGGGAAGCTTTCTTT. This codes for CSGEVGEAFF.